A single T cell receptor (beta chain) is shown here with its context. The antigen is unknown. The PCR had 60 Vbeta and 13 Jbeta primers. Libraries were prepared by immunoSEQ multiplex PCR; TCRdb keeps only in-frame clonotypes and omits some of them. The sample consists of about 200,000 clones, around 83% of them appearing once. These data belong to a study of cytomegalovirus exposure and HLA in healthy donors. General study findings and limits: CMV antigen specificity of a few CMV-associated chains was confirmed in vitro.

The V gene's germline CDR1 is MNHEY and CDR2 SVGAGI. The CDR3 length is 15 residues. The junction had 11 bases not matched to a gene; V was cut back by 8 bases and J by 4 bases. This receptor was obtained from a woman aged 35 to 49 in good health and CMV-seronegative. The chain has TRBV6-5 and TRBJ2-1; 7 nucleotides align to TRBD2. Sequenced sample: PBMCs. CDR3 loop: CASSGGRALYNEQFF. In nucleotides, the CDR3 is TGTGCCAGCTCCGGTGGGAGGGCGCTTTACAATGAGCAGTTCTTC.